Given below is one TCR beta chain in context. V lost 0 bases, J lost 4 bases, and 19 bases lay in between. Germline CDR1 reads WSHSY; CDR2 reads SAAADI. The CDR3 length is 17 residues. The record originates from a study of blood T cell repertoires in COVID-19. Original data processing: Amplification of reference gene primers provided the estimated nucleated cell counts. This table comes from immunoSEQ multiplex PCR, and its TCRdb copy is limited to in-frame clones, with some not included. The V and J calls and the clone size are those of that table, but D and trimming were determined from the DNA. The sample consists of 350,000 to 400,000 clones, 89% of them appearing once. The Seattle site enrolled patients during active infection and followed them longitudinally.

The source is a woman aged 25 to 45 with COVID-19, enrolled during active disease. Sequenced: peripheral blood. The rearrangement links TRBV10-2 to TRBJ2-7, with a tentative D call TRBD2 (5 bases). This CDR3 reads CASSESIRAADVYEQYF. The CDR3 coding sequence is TGCGCCAGCAGTGAGTCGATAAGGGCAGCGGACGTTTACGAGCAGTACTTC.